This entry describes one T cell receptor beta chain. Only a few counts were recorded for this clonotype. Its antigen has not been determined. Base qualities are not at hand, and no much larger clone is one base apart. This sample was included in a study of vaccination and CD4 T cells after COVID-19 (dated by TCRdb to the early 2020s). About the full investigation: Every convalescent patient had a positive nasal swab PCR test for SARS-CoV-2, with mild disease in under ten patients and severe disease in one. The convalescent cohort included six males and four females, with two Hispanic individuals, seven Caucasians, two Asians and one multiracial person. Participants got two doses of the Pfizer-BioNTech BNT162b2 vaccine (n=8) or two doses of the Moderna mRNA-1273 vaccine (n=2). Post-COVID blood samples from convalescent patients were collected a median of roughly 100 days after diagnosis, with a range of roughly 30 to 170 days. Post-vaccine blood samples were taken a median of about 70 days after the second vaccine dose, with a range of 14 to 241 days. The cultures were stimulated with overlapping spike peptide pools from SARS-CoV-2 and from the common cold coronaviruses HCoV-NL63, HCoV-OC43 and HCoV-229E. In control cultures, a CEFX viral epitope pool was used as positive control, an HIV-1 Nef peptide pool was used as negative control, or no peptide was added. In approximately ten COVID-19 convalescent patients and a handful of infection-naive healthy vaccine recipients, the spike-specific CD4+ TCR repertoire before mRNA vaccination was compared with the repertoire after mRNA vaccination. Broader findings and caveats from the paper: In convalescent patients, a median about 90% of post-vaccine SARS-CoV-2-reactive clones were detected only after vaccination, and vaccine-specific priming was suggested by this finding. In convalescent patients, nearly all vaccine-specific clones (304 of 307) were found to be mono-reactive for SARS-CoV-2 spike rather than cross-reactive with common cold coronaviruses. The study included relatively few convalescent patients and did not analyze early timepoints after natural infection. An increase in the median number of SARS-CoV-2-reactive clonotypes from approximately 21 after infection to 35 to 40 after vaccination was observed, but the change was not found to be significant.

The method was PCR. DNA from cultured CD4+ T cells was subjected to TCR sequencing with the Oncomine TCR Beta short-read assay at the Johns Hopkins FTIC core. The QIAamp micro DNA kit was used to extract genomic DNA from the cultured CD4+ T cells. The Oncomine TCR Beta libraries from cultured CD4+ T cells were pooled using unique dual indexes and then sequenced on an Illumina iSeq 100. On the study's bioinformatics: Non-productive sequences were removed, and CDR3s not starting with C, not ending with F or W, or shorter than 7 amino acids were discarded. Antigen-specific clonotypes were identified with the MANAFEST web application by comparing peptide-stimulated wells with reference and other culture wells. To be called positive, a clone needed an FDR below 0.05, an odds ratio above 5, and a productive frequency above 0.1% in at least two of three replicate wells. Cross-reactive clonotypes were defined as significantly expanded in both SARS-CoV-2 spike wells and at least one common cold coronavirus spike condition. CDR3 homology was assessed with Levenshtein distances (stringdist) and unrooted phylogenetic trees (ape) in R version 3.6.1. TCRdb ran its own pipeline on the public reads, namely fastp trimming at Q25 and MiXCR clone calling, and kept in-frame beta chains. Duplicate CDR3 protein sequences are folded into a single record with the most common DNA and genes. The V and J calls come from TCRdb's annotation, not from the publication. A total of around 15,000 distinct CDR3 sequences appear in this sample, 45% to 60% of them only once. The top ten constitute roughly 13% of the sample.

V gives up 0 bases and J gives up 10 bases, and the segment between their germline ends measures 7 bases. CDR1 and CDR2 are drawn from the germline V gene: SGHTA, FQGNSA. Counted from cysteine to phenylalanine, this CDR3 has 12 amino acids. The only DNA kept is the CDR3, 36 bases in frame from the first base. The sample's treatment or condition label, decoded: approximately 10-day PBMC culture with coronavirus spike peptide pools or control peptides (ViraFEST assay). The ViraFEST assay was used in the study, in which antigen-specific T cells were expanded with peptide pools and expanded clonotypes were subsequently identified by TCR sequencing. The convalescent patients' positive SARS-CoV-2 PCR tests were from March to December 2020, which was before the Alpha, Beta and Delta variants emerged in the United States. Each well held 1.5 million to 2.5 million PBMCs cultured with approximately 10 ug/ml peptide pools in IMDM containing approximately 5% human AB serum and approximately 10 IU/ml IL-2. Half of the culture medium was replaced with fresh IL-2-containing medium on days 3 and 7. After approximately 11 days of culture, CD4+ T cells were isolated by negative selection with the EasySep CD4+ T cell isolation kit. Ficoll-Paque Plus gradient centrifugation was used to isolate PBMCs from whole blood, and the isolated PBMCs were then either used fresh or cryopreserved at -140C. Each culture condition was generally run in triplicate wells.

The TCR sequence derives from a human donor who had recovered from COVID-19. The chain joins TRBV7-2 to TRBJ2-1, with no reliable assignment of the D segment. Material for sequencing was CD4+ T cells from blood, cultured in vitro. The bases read TGTGCCAGCAGCTTAGCAGTTCGGGAGCAGTTCTTC. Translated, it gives CASSLAVREQFF. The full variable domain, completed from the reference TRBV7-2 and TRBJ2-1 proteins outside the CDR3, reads GAGVSQSPSNKVTEKGKDVELRCDPISGHTALYWYRQSLGQGLEFLIYFQGNSAPDKSGLPSDRFSAERTGGSVSTLTIQRTQQEDSAVYLCASSLAVREQFFGPGTRLTVL.